Each of the 6 T cell receptor beta chains below was sequenced from the same sample in a study of PD-1 blockade in classical Hodgkin lymphoma. TCRdb's table, derived via immunoSEQ multiplex PCR, lists solely in-frame clones and lacks some. The profile shows around 66,000 clones, about two thirds of them singletons. With no exception, relapse followed autologous stem cell transplantation in all patients, and brentuximab vedotin exposure varied. Sequenced here: peripheral blood mononuclear cells (PBMCs), sampled before the second cycle of nivolumab. The receptor source for this set is a human donor with classical Hodgkin lymphoma.

The rearrangement links TRBV9 to TRBJ2-1; 7 bases map to TRBD2. This CDR3 comprises 15 residues. CDR1 is SGDLS, CDR2 YYNGEE, per germline. With 4 bases clipped from V and 8 bases from J, the junction kept 12 bases outside the gene matches. The CDR3 sequence: CASSPGGLKLHEQFF. As DNA, the CDR3 is TGTGCCAGCAGCCCCGGGGGGTTGAAGTTACATGAGCAGTTCTTC.

The genes are TRBV7-9 and TRBJ2-1, with TRBD1 as a possible D gene (6 bases). Germline assignment: CDR1 SEHNR and CDR2 FQNEAQ (reference sequence). This CDR3 spans 12 amino acids. The germline V and J ends were trimmed by 6 bases and 10 bases, with 13 bases remaining between them. CDR3 DNA: TGTGCCAGCAGGGCACAGGGTGGGGAGCAGTTCTTC. Its protein product is CASRAQGGEQFF.

This chain joins TRBV11-2 and TRBJ2-3; 9 bases align to TRBD2. Germline V lookup: CDR1 SGHAT, CDR2 FQNNGV. This CDR3 has 18 residues. The V and J ends lost 2 bases and 1 base, in that order; junction bases with no gene match: 10. The CDR3 nucleotides are TGTGCCAGCAGCTTATGGGGGTTTAGCGGGGGAGGCACAGATACGCAGTATTTT. It encodes CASSLWGFSGGGTDTQYF.

Only a few counts were recorded for this clone. The CDR3 bases are TGTGCCATCAGTGCCCACGGACTAGCGGGAGATGACGGGGAGCTGTTTTTT. Its translation: CAISAHGLAGDDGELFF. The genes are TRBV10-3 and TRBJ2-2, with TRBD2 matching 13 bases. Trimming took 4 bases from V and 7 from J; bases not matched to a gene: 9. The CDR3 has 17 amino acids. Germline-derived CDR1 and CDR2 are ENHRY and SYGVKD.

This clone appeared a single time. This chain joins TRBV5-1 and TRBJ2-2, with D unclear. The CDR3 is made up of 15 amino acids. The germline CDR1 and CDR2 sequences are SGHRS and YFSETQ. The V and J ends lost 0 bases and 6 bases respectively, with 12 bases between them. The CDR3 DNA follows: TGCGCCAGCAGCTTGGTAGTCTCGAGCTCCGGGGAGCTGTTTTTT. It is translated as CASSLVVSSSGELFF.

The chain is built from TRBV9 and TRBJ2-2, with a weak D call TRBD2 (5 bases). The CDR3 extends over 15 amino acids. Germline CDR1 reads SGDLS; CDR2 reads YYNGEE. V was cut by 3 bases and J by 7 bases, with 16 bases left in between. The CDR3 spells CASSALDSSSGELFF. DNA of the CDR3: TGTGCCAGCAGCGCCCTGGACTCCTCGAGCGGGGAGCTGTTTTTT.